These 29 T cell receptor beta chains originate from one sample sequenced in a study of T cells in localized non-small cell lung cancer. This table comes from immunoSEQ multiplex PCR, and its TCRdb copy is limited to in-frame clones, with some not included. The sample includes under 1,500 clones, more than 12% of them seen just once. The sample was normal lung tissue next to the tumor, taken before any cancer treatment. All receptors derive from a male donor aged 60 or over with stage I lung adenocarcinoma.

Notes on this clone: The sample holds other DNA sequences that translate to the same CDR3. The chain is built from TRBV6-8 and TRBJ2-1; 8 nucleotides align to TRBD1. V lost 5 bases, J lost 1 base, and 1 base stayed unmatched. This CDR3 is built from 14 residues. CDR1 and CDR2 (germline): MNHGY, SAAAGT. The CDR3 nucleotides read TGTGCCAGCAGTAGACAGGGGTCCTACAATGAGCAGTTCTTC. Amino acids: CASSRQGSYNEQFF.

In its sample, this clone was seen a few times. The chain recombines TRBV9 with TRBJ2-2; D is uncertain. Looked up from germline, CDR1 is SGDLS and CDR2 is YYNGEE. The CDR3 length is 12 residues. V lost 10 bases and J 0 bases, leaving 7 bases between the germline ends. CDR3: CAGWANTGELFF. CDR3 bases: TGTGCCGGTTGGGCGAACACCGGGGAGCTGTTTTTT.

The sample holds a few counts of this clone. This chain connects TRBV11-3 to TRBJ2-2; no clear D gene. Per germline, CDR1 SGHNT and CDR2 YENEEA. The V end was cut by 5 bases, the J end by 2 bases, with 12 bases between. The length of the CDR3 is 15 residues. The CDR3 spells CASSLRPRNTGELFF. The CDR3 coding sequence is TGTGCCAGCAGCCTCCGGCCCCGTAACACCGGGGAGCTGTTTTTT.

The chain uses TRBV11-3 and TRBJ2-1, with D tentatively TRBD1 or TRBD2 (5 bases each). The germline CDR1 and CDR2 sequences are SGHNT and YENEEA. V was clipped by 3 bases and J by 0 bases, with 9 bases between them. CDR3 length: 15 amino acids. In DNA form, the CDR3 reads TGTGCCAGCAGCTTGAGGGGCCTCTCCTACAATGAGCAGTTCTTC. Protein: CASSLRGLSYNEQFF.

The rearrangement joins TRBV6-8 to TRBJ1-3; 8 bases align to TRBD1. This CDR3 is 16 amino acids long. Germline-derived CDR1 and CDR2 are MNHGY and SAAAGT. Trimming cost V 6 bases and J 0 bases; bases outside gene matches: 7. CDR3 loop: CASSPFQGASGNTIYF. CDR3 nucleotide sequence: TGTGCCAGCAGCCCCTTCCAGGGGGCCTCTGGAAACACCATATATTTT.

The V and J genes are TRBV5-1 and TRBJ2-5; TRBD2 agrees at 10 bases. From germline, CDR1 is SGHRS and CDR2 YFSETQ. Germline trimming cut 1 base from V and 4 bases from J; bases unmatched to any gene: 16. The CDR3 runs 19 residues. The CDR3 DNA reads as TGCGCCAGCAGCTTGATGGGGTCTAGCGGGGGCTATGGTGGAGAGACCCAGTACTTC. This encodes CASSLMGSSGGYGGETQYF.

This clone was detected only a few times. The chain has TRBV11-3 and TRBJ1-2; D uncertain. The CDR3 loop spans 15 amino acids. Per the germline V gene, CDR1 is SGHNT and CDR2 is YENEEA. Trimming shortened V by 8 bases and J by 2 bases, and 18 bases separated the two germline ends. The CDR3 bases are TGTGCCAGCGCTTCCGTGGGAGAGACAAACTATGGCTACACCTTC. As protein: CASASVGETNYGYTF. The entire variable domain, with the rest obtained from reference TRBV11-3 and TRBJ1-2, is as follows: EAGVVQSPRYKIIEKKQPVAFWCNPISGHNTLYWYLQNLGQGPELLIRYENEEAVDDSQLPKDRFSAERLKGVDSTLKIQPAELGDSAVYLCASASVGETNYGYTFGSGTRLTVV.

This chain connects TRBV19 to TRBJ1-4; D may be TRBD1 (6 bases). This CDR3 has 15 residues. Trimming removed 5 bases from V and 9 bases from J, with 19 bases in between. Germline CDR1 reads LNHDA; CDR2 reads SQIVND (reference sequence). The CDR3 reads CASSPPGAGEKKLFF. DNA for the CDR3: TGTGCCAGTAGTCCCCCGGGGGCTGGGGAGAAAAAACTGTTTTTT.

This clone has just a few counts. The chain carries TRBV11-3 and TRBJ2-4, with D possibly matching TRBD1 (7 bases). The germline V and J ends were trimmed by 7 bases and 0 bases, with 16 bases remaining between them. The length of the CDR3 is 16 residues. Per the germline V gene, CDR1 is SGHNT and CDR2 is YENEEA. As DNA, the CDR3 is TGTGCCAGCAAAAACCAGGGGGGCCTAGCCAAAAACATTCAGTACTTC. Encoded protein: CASKNQGGLAKNIQYF.

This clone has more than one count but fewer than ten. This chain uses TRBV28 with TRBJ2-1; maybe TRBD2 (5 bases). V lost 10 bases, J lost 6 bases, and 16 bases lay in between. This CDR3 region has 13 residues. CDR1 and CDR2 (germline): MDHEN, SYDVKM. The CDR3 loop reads CATKLRGVNEQFF. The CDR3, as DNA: TGTGCCACGAAACTCCGGGGAGTCAATGAGCAGTTCTTC.

The CDR3 region is CASSLFFYSNQPQHF. DNA of the CDR3: TGTGCCAGCAGCTTATTCTTTTATAGCAATCAGCCCCAGCATTTT. The chain uses TRBV11-3 and TRBJ1-5; no firm D call. Germline assignment: CDR1 SGHNT and CDR2 YENEEA. V dropped 2 bases and J dropped 0 bases, with 8 bases sitting between them. This CDR3 is 15 amino acids long.

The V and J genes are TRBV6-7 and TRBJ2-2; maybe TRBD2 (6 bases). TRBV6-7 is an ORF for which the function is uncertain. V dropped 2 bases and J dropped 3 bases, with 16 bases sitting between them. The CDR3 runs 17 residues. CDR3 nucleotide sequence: TGTGCCAGCAGTTACCTCCGAGGAGGGTTAGACACCGGGGAGCTGTTTTTT. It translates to CASSYLRGGLDTGELFF.

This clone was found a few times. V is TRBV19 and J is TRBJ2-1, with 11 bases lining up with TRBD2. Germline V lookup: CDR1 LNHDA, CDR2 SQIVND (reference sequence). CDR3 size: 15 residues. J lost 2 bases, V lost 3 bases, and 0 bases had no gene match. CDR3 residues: CASSMTSGAYNEQFF. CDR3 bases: TGTGCCAGTAGTATGACTAGCGGGGCCTACAATGAGCAGTTCTTC.

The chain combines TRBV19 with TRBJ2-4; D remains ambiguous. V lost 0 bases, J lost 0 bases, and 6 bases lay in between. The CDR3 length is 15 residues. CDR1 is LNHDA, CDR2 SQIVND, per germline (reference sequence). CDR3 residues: CASSIDPLAKNIQYF. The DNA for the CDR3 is TGTGCCAGTAGTATAGACCCGCTAGCCAAAAACATTCAGTACTTC. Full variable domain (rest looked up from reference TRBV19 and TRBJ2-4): DGGITQSPKYLFRKEGQNVTLSCEQNLNHDAMYWYRQDPGQGLRLIYYSQIVNDFQKGDIAEGYSVSREKKESFPLTVTSAQKNPTAFYLCASSIDPLAKNIQYFGAGTRLSVL.

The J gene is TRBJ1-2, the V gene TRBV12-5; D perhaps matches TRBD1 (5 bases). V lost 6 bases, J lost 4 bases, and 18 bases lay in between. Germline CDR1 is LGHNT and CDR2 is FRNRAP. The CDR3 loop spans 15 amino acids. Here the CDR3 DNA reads TGTGCTAGTGGCCGCGAAGCGGGGGAAGTCTATGGCTACACCTTC. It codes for CASGREAGEVYGYTF.

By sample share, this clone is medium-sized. CDR3 residues: CASRLDSGNTEAFF. CDR3 sequence (DNA): TGTGCCAGCAGGCTGGACAGCGGGAACACTGAAGCTTTCTTT. V and J are TRBV6-8 and TRBJ1-1; D possibly corresponds to TRBD1 (6 bases). The CDR3 loop spans 14 amino acids. The ends were cut back, 6 bases at V and 1 base at J, with 12 bases in the middle. Germline CDR1 is MNHGY and CDR2 is SAAAGT.

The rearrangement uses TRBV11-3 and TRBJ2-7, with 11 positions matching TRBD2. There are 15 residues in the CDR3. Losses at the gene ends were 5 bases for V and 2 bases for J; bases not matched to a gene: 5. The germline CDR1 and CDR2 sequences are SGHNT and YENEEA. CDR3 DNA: TGTGCCAGCAGCCAGCCGGGACTAGCGGCCTACGAGCAGTACTTC. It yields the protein CASSQPGLAAYEQYF.

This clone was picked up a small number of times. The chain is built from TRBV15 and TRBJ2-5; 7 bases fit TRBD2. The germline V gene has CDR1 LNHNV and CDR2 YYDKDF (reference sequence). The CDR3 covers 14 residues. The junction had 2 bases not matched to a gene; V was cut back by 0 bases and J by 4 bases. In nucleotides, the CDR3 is TGTGCCACCAGCAGAGATCGGGGGGTAGAGACCCAGTACTTC. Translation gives CATSRDRGVETQYF.

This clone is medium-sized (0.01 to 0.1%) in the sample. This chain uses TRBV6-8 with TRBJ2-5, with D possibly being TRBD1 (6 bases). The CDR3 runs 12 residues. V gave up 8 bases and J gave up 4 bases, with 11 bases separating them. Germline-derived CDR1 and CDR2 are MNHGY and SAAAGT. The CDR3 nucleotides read TGTGCCAGCTGGAACAGGGCAGAGACCCAGTACTTC. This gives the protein CASWNRAETQYF.

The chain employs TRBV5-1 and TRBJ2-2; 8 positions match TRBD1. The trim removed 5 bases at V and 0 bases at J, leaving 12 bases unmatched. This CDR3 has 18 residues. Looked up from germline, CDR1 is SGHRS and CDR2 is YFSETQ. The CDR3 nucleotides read TGCGCCAGCAGTTTTGGACAGGGAGGCTATTCGAACACCGGGGAGCTGTTTTTT. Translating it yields CASSFGQGGYSNTGELFF.

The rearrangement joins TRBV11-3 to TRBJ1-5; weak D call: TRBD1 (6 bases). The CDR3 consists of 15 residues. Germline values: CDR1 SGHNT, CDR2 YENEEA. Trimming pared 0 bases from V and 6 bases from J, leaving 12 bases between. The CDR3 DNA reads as TGTGCCAGCAGCTTAGATGCAGGGGATCGTCAGCCCCAGCATTTT. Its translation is CASSLDAGDRQPQHF.

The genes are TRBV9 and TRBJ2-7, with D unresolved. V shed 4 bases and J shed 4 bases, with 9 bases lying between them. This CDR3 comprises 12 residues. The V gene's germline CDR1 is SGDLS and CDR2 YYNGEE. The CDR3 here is CASSFQRYEQYF. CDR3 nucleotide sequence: TGTGCCAGCAGCTTCCAGAGGTACGAGCAGTACTTC.

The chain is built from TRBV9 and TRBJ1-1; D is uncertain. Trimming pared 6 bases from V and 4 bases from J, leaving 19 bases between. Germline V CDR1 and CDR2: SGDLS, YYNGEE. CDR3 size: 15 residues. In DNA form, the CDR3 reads TGTGCCAGCAACCCCGGTGGAGGTCTGGGCACTGAAGCTTTCTTT. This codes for CASNPGGGLGTEAFF.

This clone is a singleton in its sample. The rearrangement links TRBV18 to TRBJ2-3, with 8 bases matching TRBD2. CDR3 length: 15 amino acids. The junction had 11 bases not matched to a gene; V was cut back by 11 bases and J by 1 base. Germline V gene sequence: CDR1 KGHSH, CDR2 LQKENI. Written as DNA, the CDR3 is TGTGCCGGGGCACCGACAGCGGGGGGCACAGATACGCAGTATTTT. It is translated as CAGAPTAGGTDTQYF.

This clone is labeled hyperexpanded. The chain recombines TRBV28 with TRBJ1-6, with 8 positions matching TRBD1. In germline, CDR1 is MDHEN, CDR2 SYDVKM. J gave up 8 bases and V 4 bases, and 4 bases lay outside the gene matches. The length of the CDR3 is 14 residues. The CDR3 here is CASSSGQVDSPLHF. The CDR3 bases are TGTGCCAGCAGTTCGGGACAGGTAGATTCACCCCTCCACTTT. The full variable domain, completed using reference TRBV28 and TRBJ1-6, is DVKVTQSSRYLVKRTGEKVFLECVQDMDHENMFWYRQDPGLGLRLIYFSYDVKMKEKGDIPEGYSVSREKKERFSLILESASTNQTSMYLCASSSGQVDSPLHFGNGTRLTVT.

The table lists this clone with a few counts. The CDR3, as DNA: TGTGCCAGCAGCCCCGAGGGAGGTTCACCCCTCCACTTT. The encoded protein is CASSPEGGSPLHF. The chain combines TRBV9 with TRBJ1-6; unclear D gene. V lost 4 bases, J lost 9 bases, and 11 bases lay in between. This CDR3 region has 13 residues. Per germline, CDR1 SGDLS and CDR2 YYNGEE.

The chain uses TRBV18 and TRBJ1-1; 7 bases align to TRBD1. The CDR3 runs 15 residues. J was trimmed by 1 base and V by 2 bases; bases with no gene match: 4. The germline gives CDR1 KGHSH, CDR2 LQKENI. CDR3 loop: CASSPMGTANTEAFF. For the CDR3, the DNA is TGTGCCAGCTCACCAATGGGGACAGCGAACACTGAAGCTTTCTTT.

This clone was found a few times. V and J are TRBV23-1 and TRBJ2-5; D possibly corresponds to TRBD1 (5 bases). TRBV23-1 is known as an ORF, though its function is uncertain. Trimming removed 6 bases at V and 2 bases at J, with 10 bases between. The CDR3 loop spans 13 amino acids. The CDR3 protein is CASSRRGQETQYF. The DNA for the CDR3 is TGCGCCAGCAGCCGAAGGGGACAAGAGACCCAGTACTTC.

CDR3 nucleotides: TGTGCCAGCTCACCACCGATGGGGTTTTCTGGAAACACCATATATTTT. Protein product: CASSPPMGFSGNTIYF. The genes are TRBV18 and TRBJ1-3; D gene ambiguous. CDR3 size: 16 residues. CDR1 is KGHSH and CDR2 is LQKENI in the germline V gene. Trimming left V 0 bases short and J 1 base short, with 10 bases between. Combining the CDR3 with reference TRBV18 and TRBJ1-3 gives the whole variable domain NAGVMQNPRHLVRRRGQEARLRCSPMKGHSHVYWYRQLPEEGLKFMVYLQKENIIDESGMPKERFSAEFPKEGPSILRIQQVVRGDSAAYFCASSPPMGFSGNTIYFGEGSWLTVV.